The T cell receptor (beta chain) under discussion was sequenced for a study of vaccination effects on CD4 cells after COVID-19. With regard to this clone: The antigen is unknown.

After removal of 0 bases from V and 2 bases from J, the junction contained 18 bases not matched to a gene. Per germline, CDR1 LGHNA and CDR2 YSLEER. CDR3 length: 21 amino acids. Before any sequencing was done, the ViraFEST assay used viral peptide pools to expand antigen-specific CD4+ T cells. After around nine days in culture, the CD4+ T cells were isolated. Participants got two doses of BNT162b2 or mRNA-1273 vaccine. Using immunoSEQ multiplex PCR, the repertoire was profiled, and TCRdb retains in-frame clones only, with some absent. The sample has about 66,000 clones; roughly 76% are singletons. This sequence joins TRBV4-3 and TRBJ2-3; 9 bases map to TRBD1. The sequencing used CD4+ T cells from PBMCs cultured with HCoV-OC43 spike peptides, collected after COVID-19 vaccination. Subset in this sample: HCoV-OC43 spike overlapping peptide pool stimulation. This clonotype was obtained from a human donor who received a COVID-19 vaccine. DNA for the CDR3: TGCGCCAGCAGCCAAGATGCCGTGGCACAGGGGGCGCTTCCTAACACAGATACGCAGTATTTT. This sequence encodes CASSQDAVAQGALPNTDTQYF.